Presented here are 18 T cell receptor beta chains from one specimen sequenced in a study of post-analysis software for immune sequencing data. Study conclusions and caveats: Patients used several TRBV segments, including TRBV5-6, TRBV5-1 and TRBV20-1, more often than controls.

TCR beta libraries were prepared from cDNA with unique molecular identifiers. In TCRdb, the PCR reads were re-called with MiXCR into one record per CDR3 protein. The sample contains hundreds of thousands of distinct CDR3 sequences, around 47% of which appear only once. These receptors have no known antigen. Sequenced input: blood. These receptors all stem from a girl aged 10 to 17 with multiple sclerosis.

This clonotype was picked up many times. The chain has TRBV6-4 and TRBJ2-1; TRBD2 is a possible D gene (6 bases). The CDR3 loop spans 13 amino acids. The V end was cut by 5 bases, the J end by 1 base, with 6 bases between. Germline lookup yields CDR1 MRHNA and CDR2 SNTAGT. The CDR3 spells CASSSGSYNEQFF. Written as DNA, the CDR3 is TGTGCCAGCAGTAGCGGGTCCTACAATGAGCAGTTCTTC.

V gene TRBV12-3 or TRBV12-4 combines with J gene TRBJ1-1; possible D gene TRBD1, 6 bases. The V gene lost 2 bases and the J gene lost 8 bases, with 12 bases spanning the gap. The CDR3 is made up of 13 amino acids. The CDR3 sequence: CASSLLGGGEAFF. DNA for the CDR3: TGTGCCAGCAGTTTACTAGGGGGGGGCGAAGCTTTCTTT.

The chain joins TRBV6-5 to TRBJ2-1; 7 bases are a match to TRBD2. Trimming at V came to 0 bases and at J to 5 bases, leaving 4 bases not matched to a gene. The germline CDR1 and CDR2 sequences are MNHEY and SVGAGI. CDR3 size: 15 residues. The CDR3 nucleotides are TGTGCCAGCAGTTACTCACCGCTAGCGGACAATGAGCAGTTCTTC. Translated: CASSYSPLADNEQFF.

This chain links TRBV30 with TRBJ2-1, with no clear D. The V end lost 5 bases, the J end lost 7 bases, and 9 bases lay between the germline ends. CDR1 and CDR2 from the germline V gene are GTSNPN and SVGIG (reference sequence). This CDR3 region has 11 residues. The CDR3 loop reads CAWGEVNEQFF. The DNA for the CDR3 is TGTGCCTGGGGGGAAGTGAATGAGCAGTTCTTC.

The CDR3 sequence is CASSEGGFYGYTF. DNA for the CDR3: TGTGCCAGCAGCGAAGGGGGCTTCTATGGCTACACCTTC. The V call is TRBV7-9, the J call TRBJ1-2; TRBD1 matches 7 bases. CDR3 size: 13 residues. From germline, CDR1 is SEHNR and CDR2 FQNEAQ (reference sequence). V lost 5 bases and J lost 4; bases outside the gene matches: 4.

This clonotype has more than one count but fewer than ten. This chain joins TRBV6-5 and TRBJ2-4, with TRBD2 as a possible D gene (6 bases). Germline CDR1 reads MNHEY; CDR2 reads SVGAGI. The CDR3 consists of 13 residues. The ends were cut back, 7 bases at V and 8 bases at J, with 15 bases in the middle. DNA for the CDR3: TGTGCCAGCACCCACGGAGGGTTGGACATTCAGTACTTC. Translated, it gives CASTHGGLDIQYF.

The genes are TRBV18 and TRBJ1-2; D perhaps matches TRBD1 (6 bases). In germline, CDR1 is KGHSH, CDR2 LQKENI. The V end lost 4 bases, the J end lost 5 bases, and 14 bases lay between the germline ends. This CDR3 has 14 residues. The CDR3, as DNA: TGTGCCAGCTCACGATTGTACAGGGATTATGGCTACACCTTC. Translating it yields CASSRLYRDYGYTF.

The chain uses TRBV27 and TRBJ1-2; a possible D gene is TRBD1 (5 bases). Trimming stripped 5 bases from V and 5 bases from J, with 15 bases between. Germline-derived CDR1 and CDR2 are MNHEY and SMNVEV (reference sequence). This CDR3 is built from 14 residues. The CDR3 spells CASSPTDLSYGYTF. CDR3 nucleotide sequence: TGTGCCAGCAGTCCGACAGACCTCTCGTATGGCTACACCTTC.

V gene TRBV7-9 combines with J gene TRBJ2-5; 12 positions agree with TRBD2. Gene TRBJ2-7 matches the end of the DNA better, so the J call may be wrong. The CDR3 is made up of 16 amino acids. The germline V gene encodes CDR1 SEHNR and CDR2 FQNEAQ (reference sequence). The CDR3 coding sequence is TGTGCCAGCAGCCCAACCGGACTAGCGGGGCAACTCGAGCAGTACTTC. Protein: CASSPTGLAGQLEQYF.

There are a few counts of this clonotype. The chain couples TRBV20-1 to TRBJ1-2; a possible D gene is TRBD1 (6 bases). Germline V gives CDR1 DFQATT, CDR2 SNEGSKA (reference sequence). V was shortened by 3 bases and J by 2 bases, with 13 bases between the two germline ends. The CDR3 consists of 14 residues. The CDR3 DNA reads as TGCAGTGCTAGTGGCCAGGGGAGAAACTATGGCTACACCTTC. Amino acid sequence: CSASGQGRNYGYTF.

J is TRBJ1-6 and V is TRBV12-3 or TRBV12-4; 9 nucleotides line up with TRBD1. CDR3 length: 12 amino acids. V shed 10 bases and J 8 bases; nucleotides not matched to a gene: 3. This CDR3 is CATTGGDSPLHF. CDR3 DNA: TGTGCCACCACAGGGGGCGATTCACCCCTCCACTTT.

This clonotype was seen repeatedly, ten times or more. The chain employs TRBV5-5 and TRBJ2-1; no clear D. Per the germline V gene, CDR1 is SGHKS and CDR2 is YYEKEE (reference sequence). The V end lost 2 bases, the J end lost 7 bases, and 7 bases lay between the germline ends. This CDR3 spans 12 amino acids. The CDR3 DNA sequence: TGTGCCAGCAGCTTAGGGTTAAATGAGCAGTTCTTC. It specifies CASSLGLNEQFF. The full variable domain, its missing parts supplied by reference TRBV5-5 and TRBJ2-1, is DAGVTQSPTHLIKTRGQQVTLRCSPISGHKSVSWYQQVLGQGPQFIFQYYEKEERGRGNFPDRFSARQFPNYSSELNVNALLLGDSALYLCASSLGLNEQFFGPGTRLTVL.

This chain links TRBV7-9 with TRBJ2-1; D might be TRBD2 (6 bases). CDR3 length equals 12 residues. The germline gives CDR1 SEHNR, CDR2 FQNEAQ (reference sequence). Trimming removed 8 bases from V and 8 bases from J, with 13 bases in between. The CDR3 DNA sequence: TGTGCCAGCTCCCCGGGGGTTCATGAGCAGTTCTTC. Amino acids: CASSPGVHEQFF.

CDR3 residues: CAIRELGSNTEAFF. The CDR3 DNA reads as TGTGCCATCAGGGAACTAGGCAGTAACACTGAAGCTTTCTTT. V is TRBV10-3 and J is TRBJ1-1; D unresolved. Between the trimmed V and J ends, which lost 6 bases and 2 bases, there was a span of 13 bases. The CDR3 extends over 14 amino acids. The V gene's germline CDR1 is ENHRY and CDR2 SYGVKD.

The CDR3 protein is CASRPSNRVPEAFF. The CDR3 coding sequence is TGTGCCAGCAGGCCCAGTAACAGGGTTCCTGAAGCTTTCTTT. This chain uses TRBV12-3 or TRBV12-4 with TRBJ1-1; D possibly corresponds to TRBD1 (6 bases). V was pared by 6 bases and J by 6 bases, with 17 bases between. The length of the CDR3 is 14 residues.

J is TRBJ2-5 and V is TRBV7-2, with a possible D match to TRBD2 (5 bases). This CDR3 comprises 14 residues. Trimming cost V 2 bases and J 4 bases, with 11 bases left between them. Per the germline V gene, CDR1 is SGHTA and CDR2 is FQGNSA. The CDR3 bases are TGTGCCAGCAGCTTAAGGAGAGCGGCAGAGACCCAGTACTTC. This encodes CASSLRRAAETQYF.

This clonotype was detected a few times. The V gene is TRBV10-3, the J gene TRBJ2-4, with D maybe TRBD2 (5 bases). CDR1 and CDR2 (germline): ENHRY, SYGVKD. Trimming stripped 4 bases from V and 9 bases from J, with 19 bases between. This CDR3 spans 15 amino acids. The CDR3 bases are TGTGCCATCAGTGGAGCGGCCGACAACGGCGGCATTCAGTACTTC. It codes for CAISGAADNGGIQYF.

This clonotype was observed a single time. The gene calls are TRBV6-4 and TRBJ1-1, with D possibly matching TRBD1 (5 bases). The CDR3 runs to 13 residues. Germline CDR1 reads MRHNA; CDR2 reads SNTAGT. V was pared by 6 bases and J by 1 base, with 9 bases between. The CDR3 sequence: CASSNDRNTEAFF. CDR3 sequence (DNA): TGTGCCAGCAGCAATGACAGGAACACTGAAGCTTTCTTT.